This T cell receptor beta chain was identified during a study of technical replicates of blood from a handful of donors. Germline assignment: CDR1 MNHNS and CDR2 SASEGT. This CDR3 is 15 amino acids long. The V end was cut by 8 bases, the J end by 2 bases, with 16 bases between. Assay: immunoSEQ multiplex PCR; the TCRdb copy retains only in-frame clones and omits some. This sample has approximately 70,000 clones, with roughly 98% found just once. This sequence originates from a human donor in good health. The sequenced sample consisted of T cells isolated from PBMCs. This chain connects TRBV6-1 to TRBJ1-5, with TRBD1 as a possible D gene (6 bases). The CDR3 DNA reads as TGTGCCAGCCATCAGGGGATGGGGGGCAATCAGCCCCAGCATTTT. Protein product: CASHQGMGGNQPQHF.